The 23 T cell receptor beta chains presented below share a single source sample, sequenced in a study of shared T cell receptors in the human thymus. The repertoire was sequenced with immunoSEQ multiplex PCR; TCRdb's copy has only in-frame clones and lacks some. The data contain 720,000 or so clones, 80% to 90% of them singletons. These data were likewise used in another study, on human thymus T cells.

The sequencing sample was made of thymocytes. The receptors come from a girl less than two years old with a congenital heart defect.

A single count supports this clone. The chain is built from TRBV7-9 and TRBJ1-2; possible D gene TRBD1, 5 bases. V lost 1 base and J lost 4, with 13 bases in between. The CDR3 spans 15 residues. CDR1 and CDR2 (germline): SEHNR, FQNEAQ (reference sequence). The CDR3 here is CASSLDWGGCYGYTF. The CDR3 DNA is TGTGCCAGCAGCTTAGATTGGGGCGGATGCTATGGCTACACCTTC.

This chain uses TRBV27 with TRBJ1-2; TRBD1 aligns across 8 bases. Germline assignment: CDR1 MNHEY and CDR2 SMNVEV (reference sequence). The junction had 9 bases not matched to a gene; V was cut back by 7 bases and J by 8 bases. The CDR3 is 13 amino acids. The CDR3 DNA is TGTGCCAGCACCCAGACAGGGGAAGGGGGCTACACCTTC. Residues: CASTQTGEGGYTF.

This clone was seen a handful of times. DNA of the CDR3: TGTGCCAGCAGCTCTTCATGGGCGAACTATGGCTACACCTTC. Translating it yields CASSSSWANYGYTF. The rearrangement joins TRBV5-4 to TRBJ1-2; D unclear. Germline V gene data show CDR1 as SGHNT and CDR2 as YYREEE (reference sequence). This CDR3 is 14 amino acids long. V lost 3 bases, J lost 2 bases, and 11 bases lay in between.

J is TRBJ1-2 and V is TRBV14; 8 nucleotides match TRBD1. The germline CDR1 and CDR2 sequences are SGHDN and FVKESK. Trimming at V came to 1 base and at J to 4 bases, leaving 5 bases not matched to a gene. This CDR3 has 15 amino acids. CDR3 sequence: CASSQGGQGGYGYTF. The DNA for the CDR3 is TGTGCCAGCAGCCAAGGAGGACAGGGCGGCTATGGCTACACCTTC.

The rearrangement joins TRBV28 to TRBJ1-2; no firm D call. Germline CDR1 is MDHEN and CDR2 is SYDVKM. The CDR3 spans 14 residues. Trimming stripped 5 bases from V and 4 bases from J, with 14 bases between. CDR3 in DNA: TGTGCCAGCAGTAAACCTATCAGGTTCTATGGCTACACCTTC. It encodes CASSKPIRFYGYTF.

J is TRBJ1-4 and V is TRBV7-2, with 7 bases lining up with TRBD1. Germline V CDR1 and CDR2: SGHTA, FQGNSA. The CDR3 totals 17 residues. Trimming removed 1 base from V and 8 bases from J; junction bases left unmatched: 13. The CDR3 region has the DNA TGTGCCAGCAGCTTAGAAGGTAGAGGGACAGACCCCGAAAAACTGTTTTTT. This sequence encodes CASSLEGRGTDPEKLFF. The complete variable domain, with remaining parts taken from reference TRBV7-2 and TRBJ1-4, reads GAGVSQSPSNKVTEKGKDVELRCDPISGHTALYWYRQSLGQGLEFLIYFQGNSAPDKSGLPSDRFSAERTGGSVSTLTIQRTQQEDSAVYLCASSLEGRGTDPEKLFFGSGTQLSVL.

This clone was seen a single time. The chain recombines TRBV5-1 with TRBJ1-4; 8 positions match TRBD1. The CDR3 is 23 residues long. V was clipped by 2 bases and J by 7 bases; unmatched bases: 31. Germline V gene lookup returns CDR1 SGHRS and CDR2 YFSETQ. The CDR3 DNA reads TGCGCCAGCAGCTTCGATTCCTACCCCCCGCGCGAATGTGACAGGGGAGAAGGTGAAAAACTGTTTTTT. This sequence encodes CASSFDSYPPRECDRGEGEKLFF.

This clone was recorded only once. V is TRBV30 and J is TRBJ2-2; 8 bases are shared with TRBD1. The CDR3 is made up of 18 amino acids. Germline V gives CDR1 GTSNPN, CDR2 SVGIG (reference sequence). The ends lost 0 bases at V and 2 bases at J; junction bases unmatched: 11. The CDR3 nucleotides are TGTGCCTGGAGTGTACCAGGGGGCCTTCTCTCAAACACCGGGGAGCTGTTTTTT. Translated: CAWSVPGGLLSNTGELFF.

V gene TRBV14 combines with J gene TRBJ2-5, with 7 positions matching TRBD1. The germline CDR1 and CDR2 sequences are SGHDN and FVKESK. V lost 0 bases and J lost 5; bases outside the gene matches: 9. The CDR3 is 16 amino acids. As DNA, the CDR3 is TGTGCCAGCAGCCAAGATAACGGGACAGTCGGGGAGACCCAGTACTTC. Amino acid sequence: CASSQDNGTVGETQYF.

The V call is TRBV28, the J call TRBJ2-5; TRBD2 agrees at 8 bases. From germline, CDR1 is MDHEN and CDR2 SYDVKM. V shed 3 bases and J 5 bases; nucleotides not matched to a gene: 8. This CDR3 is 15 amino acids long. In DNA, the CDR3 is TGTGCCAGCAGTTTTGGTAGCGGGGAATTTGAGACCCAGTACTTC. It translates to CASSFGSGEFETQYF. The full variable domain, completed using reference TRBV28 and TRBJ2-5, is DVKVTQSSRYLVKRTGEKVFLECVQDMDHENMFWYRQDPGLGLRLIYFSYDVKMKEKGDIPEGYSVSREKKERFSLILESASTNQTSMYLCASSFGSGEFETQYFGPGTRLLVL.

This sequence joins TRBV6-6 and TRBJ2-3; 8 nucleotides line up with TRBD2. The germline gives CDR1 MNHNY, CDR2 SVGAGI (reference sequence). V was clipped by 7 bases and J by 4 bases; unmatched bases: 13. The CDR3 has 16 amino acids. CDR3 sequence reads: CASNTSRGALPDTQYF. CDR3 DNA: TGTGCCAGCAACACCTCGCGGGGGGCCCTCCCAGATACGCAGTATTTT.

The chain couples TRBV2 to TRBJ2-1; D perhaps matches TRBD2 (6 bases). Germline lookup yields CDR1 SNHLY and CDR2 FYNNEI. The CDR3 extends over 16 amino acids. V lost 2 bases and J lost 0, with 11 bases in between. CDR3 residues: CASSESGLISYNEQFF. CDR3 coding DNA: TGTGCCAGCAGTGAAAGTGGACTAATCTCCTACAATGAGCAGTTCTTC.

This chain links TRBV5-4 with TRBJ1-2; a weak D match, TRBD1 (6 bases). With 2 bases removed from V and 5 bases from J, the gap between germline ends came to 16 bases. The CDR3 is 15 residues long. Looked up from germline, CDR1 is SGHNT and CDR2 is YYREEE (reference sequence). The CDR3 bases are TGTGCCAGCAGCTTTCGACAGGCCATGGGGTATGGCTACACCTTC. Translated, it gives CASSFRQAMGYGYTF.

This chain uses TRBV7-2 with TRBJ1-1, with 9 bases fitting TRBD1. The V gene's germline CDR1 is SGHTA and CDR2 FQGNSA. The CDR3 covers 19 residues. V was pared by 5 bases and J by 0 bases, with 16 bases of the junction left unmatched. The CDR3 nucleotides are TGTGCCAGCAGCGCGGACAGGGGAGAAGCTCTGTTCTTGAACACTGAAGCTTTCTTT. Protein: CASSADRGEALFLNTEAFF.

The gene calls are TRBV14 and TRBJ1-2; D perhaps matches TRBD1 (6 bases). Per germline, CDR1 SGHDN and CDR2 FVKESK. The CDR3 is made up of 13 amino acids. V lost 4 bases and J lost 6, with 12 bases in between. This CDR3 is CASSPHRADGYTF. CDR3 coding DNA: TGTGCCAGCAGCCCCCACAGGGCTGATGGCTACACCTTC.

The genes are TRBV6-5 and TRBJ1-5, with D unclear. The CDR3 is made up of 11 amino acids. V lost 8 bases and J 7 bases, leaving 9 bases between the germline ends. Germline V lookup: CDR1 MNHEY, CDR2 SVGAGI. The CDR3 spells CASGARQPQHF. The DNA of the CDR3 is TGTGCCAGCGGTGCGCGACAGCCCCAGCATTTT.

This chain uses TRBV28 with TRBJ1-1, with 10 bases matching TRBD1. Germline loops: CDR1 MDHEN, CDR2 SYDVKM. This CDR3 contains 16 residues. V dropped 6 bases and J dropped 4; count of bases not matched to a gene: 11. The DNA of the CDR3 is TGTGCCAGCAGGACGGGACAGGGGCCCCCCGGCACTGAAGCTTTCTTT. It encodes CASRTGQGPPGTEAFF.

The chain employs TRBV14 and TRBJ1-1, with no clear D. Trimming left V 3 bases short and J 11 bases short, with 16 bases between. CDR3 length: 13 amino acids. The germline V gene encodes CDR1 SGHDN and CDR2 FVKESK. The CDR3 sequence is CASSHVGALGAFF. The CDR3 region has the DNA TGTGCCAGCAGCCATGTGGGTGCCCTCGGGGCTTTCTTT.

The chain uses TRBV29-1 and TRBJ1-1; D is undetermined. The length of the CDR3 is 11 residues. Germline V CDR1 and CDR2: SQVTM, ANQGSEA. With 6 bases removed from V and 9 bases from J, the gap between germline ends came to 14 bases. The CDR3 is CSVTRERQAFF. In DNA form, the CDR3 reads TGCAGCGTCACGAGGGAACGTCAAGCTTTCTTT.

This chain uses TRBV5-1 with TRBJ2-7; 13 nucleotides line up with TRBD2. The CDR3 totals 16 residues. Germline loops: CDR1 SGHRS, CDR2 YFSETQ. V dropped 0 bases and J dropped 2; count of bases not matched to a gene: 2. CDR3: CASSLGTSGGTYEQYF. In DNA, the CDR3 is TGCGCCAGCAGCTTGGGGACTAGCGGGGGAACCTACGAGCAGTACTTC.

This clone was recorded a few times. The chain joins TRBV30 to TRBJ2-5; 8 positions agree with TRBD2. CDR1 is GTSNPN, CDR2 SVGIG, per germline (reference sequence). The CDR3 sequence is 19 residues long. Losses at the gene ends were 4 bases for V and 5 bases for J; bases not matched to a gene: 24. The CDR3 DNA reads as TGTGCCTGGATATCCAACCCCCTGGGGCGGGGGGCGGTTTTTGAGACCCAGTACTTC. It specifies CAWISNPLGRGAVFETQYF.

V usage is TRBV9 and J usage is TRBJ2-1, with D perhaps matching TRBD2 (5 bases). This CDR3 contains 12 residues. From germline, CDR1 is SGDLS and CDR2 YYNGEE. The V and J ends lost 3 bases and 8 bases respectively, with 9 bases between them. The CDR3 loop is CASSGPGDEQFF. Here the CDR3 DNA reads TGTGCCAGCAGCGGCCCCGGGGATGAGCAGTTCTTC.

This rearrangement joins TRBV6-5 to TRBJ2-3; possibly TRBD1 for D (6 bases). This CDR3 region has 13 residues. Germline loops: CDR1 MNHEY, CDR2 SVGAGI. Trimming removed 6 bases from V and 2 bases from J, with 9 bases in between. The CDR3 nucleotides are TGTGCCAGCAGAGCAGGGGCCACAGATACGCAGTATTTT. Translation gives CASRAGATDTQYF.